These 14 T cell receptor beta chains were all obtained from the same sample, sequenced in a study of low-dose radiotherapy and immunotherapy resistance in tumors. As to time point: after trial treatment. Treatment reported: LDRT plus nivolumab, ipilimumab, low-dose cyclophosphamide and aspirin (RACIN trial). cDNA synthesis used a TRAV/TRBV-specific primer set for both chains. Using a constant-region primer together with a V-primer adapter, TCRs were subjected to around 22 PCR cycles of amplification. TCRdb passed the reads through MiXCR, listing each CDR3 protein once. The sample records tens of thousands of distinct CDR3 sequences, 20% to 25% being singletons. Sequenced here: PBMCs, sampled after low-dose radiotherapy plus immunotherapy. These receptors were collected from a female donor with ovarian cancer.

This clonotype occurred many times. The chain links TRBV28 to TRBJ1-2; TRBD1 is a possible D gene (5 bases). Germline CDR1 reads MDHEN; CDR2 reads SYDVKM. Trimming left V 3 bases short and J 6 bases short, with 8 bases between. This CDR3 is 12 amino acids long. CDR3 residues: CASSFRQNGYTF. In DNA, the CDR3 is TGTGCCAGCAGTTTCCGACAGAATGGCTACACCTTC.

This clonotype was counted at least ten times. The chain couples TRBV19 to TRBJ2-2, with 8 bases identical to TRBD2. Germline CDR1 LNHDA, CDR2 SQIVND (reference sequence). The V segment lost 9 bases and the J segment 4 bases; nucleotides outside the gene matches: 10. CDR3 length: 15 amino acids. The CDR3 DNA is TGTGCCAGCATAACAGGAGCGGGAGTCACCGGGGAGCTGTTTTTT. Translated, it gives CASITGAGVTGELFF.

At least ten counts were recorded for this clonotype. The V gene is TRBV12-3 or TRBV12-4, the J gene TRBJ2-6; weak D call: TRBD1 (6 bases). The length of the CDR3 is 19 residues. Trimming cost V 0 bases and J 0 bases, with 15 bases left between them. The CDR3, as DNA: TGTGCCAGCAGTTTAGCTCAGACAGGACTGCGCTCTGGGGCCAACGTCCTGACTTTC. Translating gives CASSLAQTGLRSGANVLTF.

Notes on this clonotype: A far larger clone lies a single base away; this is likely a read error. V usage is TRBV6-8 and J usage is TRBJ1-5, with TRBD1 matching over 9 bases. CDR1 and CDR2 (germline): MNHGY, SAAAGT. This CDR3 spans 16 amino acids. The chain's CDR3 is CASSASDRGGKQPQHF. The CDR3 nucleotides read TGTGCCAGCAGTGCATCGGACAGGGGCGGCAAACAGCCCCAGCATTTT.

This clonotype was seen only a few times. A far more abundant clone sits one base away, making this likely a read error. CDR3 nucleotide sequence: TGCAGCGTTGAAGGGTCTAGCCATCACAGCAATGAGCAGTACTTC. Encoded protein: CSVEGSSHHSNEQYF. The J gene is TRBJ2-7, the V gene TRBV29-1, with a possible D match to TRBD2 (5 bases). The V end lost 1 base, the J end lost 7 bases, and 20 bases lay between the germline ends. CDR1 and CDR2 (germline): SQVTM, ANQGSEA. The CDR3 contains 15 residues.

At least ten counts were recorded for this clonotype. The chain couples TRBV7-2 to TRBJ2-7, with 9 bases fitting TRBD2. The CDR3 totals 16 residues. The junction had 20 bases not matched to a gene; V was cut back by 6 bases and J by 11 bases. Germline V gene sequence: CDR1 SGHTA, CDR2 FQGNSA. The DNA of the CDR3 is TGTGCCAGCAGTACGGGGGGGCTAGCGGGACATAAACGCGAGTACTTC. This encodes CASSTGGLAGHKREYF.

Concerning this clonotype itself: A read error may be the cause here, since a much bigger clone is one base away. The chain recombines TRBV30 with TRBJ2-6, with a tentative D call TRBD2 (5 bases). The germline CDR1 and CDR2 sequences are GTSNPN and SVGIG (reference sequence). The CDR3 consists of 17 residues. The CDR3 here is CAWGVPGRRSGANVLTF. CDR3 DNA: TGTGCCTGGGGTGTACCGGGCAGGAGGTCTGGGGCCAACGTCCTGACTTTC. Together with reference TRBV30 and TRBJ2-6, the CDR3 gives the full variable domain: SQTIHQWPATLVQPVGSPLSLECTVEGTSNPNLYWYRQAAGRGLQLLFYSVGIGQISSEVPQNLSASRPQDRQFILSSKKLLLSDSGFYLCAWGVPGRRSGANVLTFGAGSRLTVL.

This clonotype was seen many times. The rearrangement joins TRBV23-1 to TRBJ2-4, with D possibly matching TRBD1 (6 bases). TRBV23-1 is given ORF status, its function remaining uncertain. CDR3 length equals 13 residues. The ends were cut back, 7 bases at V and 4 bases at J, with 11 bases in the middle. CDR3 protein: CASIWTEKNIQYF. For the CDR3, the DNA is TGCGCCAGCATTTGGACAGAAAAAAACATTCAGTACTTC.

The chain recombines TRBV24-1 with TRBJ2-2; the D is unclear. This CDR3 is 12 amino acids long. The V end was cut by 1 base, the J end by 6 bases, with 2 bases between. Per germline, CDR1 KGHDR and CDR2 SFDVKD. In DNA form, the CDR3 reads TGTGCCACCAGTGATTTTTCCGGGGAGCTGTTTTTT. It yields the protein CATSDFSGELFF.

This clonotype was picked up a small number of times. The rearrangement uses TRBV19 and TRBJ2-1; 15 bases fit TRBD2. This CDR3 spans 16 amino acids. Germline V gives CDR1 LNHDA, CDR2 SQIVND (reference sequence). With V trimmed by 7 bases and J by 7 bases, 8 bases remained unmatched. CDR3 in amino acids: CASTAGGLAGGNEQFF. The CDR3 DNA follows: TGTGCCAGTACCGCGGGGGGACTAGCGGGAGGAAATGAGCAGTTCTTC.

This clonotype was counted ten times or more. The CDR3 sequence is CASSFGTSGVNEQFF. CDR3 DNA: TGCGCCAGCAGCTTCGGGACTAGCGGGGTTAATGAGCAGTTCTTC. The chain couples TRBV5-1 to TRBJ2-1; 13 bases agree with TRBD2. The J segment lost 7 bases and the V segment lost 2 bases, leaving 3 bases of the junction unmatched. CDR1 is SGHRS, CDR2 YFSETQ, per germline. The CDR3 sequence is 15 residues long. The full variable domain, rest sourced from reference TRBV5-1 and TRBJ2-1, is KAGVTQTPRYLIKTRGQQVTLSCSPISGHRSVSWYQQTPGQGLQFLFEYFSETQRNKGNFPGRFSGRQFSNSRSEMNVSTLELGDSALYLCASSFGTSGVNEQFFGPGTRLTVL.

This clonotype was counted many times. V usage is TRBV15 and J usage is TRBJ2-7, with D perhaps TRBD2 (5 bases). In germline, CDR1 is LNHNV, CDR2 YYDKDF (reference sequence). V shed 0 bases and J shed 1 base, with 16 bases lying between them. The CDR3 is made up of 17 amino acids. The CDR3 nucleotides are TGTGCCACCAGCAGAGATCGTGGGCGGGCGGAATCCTACGAGCAGTACTTC. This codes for CATSRDRGRAESYEQYF.

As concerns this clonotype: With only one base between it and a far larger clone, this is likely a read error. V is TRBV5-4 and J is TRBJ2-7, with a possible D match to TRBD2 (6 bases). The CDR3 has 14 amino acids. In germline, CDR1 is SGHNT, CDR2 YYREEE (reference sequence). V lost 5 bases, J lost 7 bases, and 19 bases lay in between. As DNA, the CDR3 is TGTGCCAGCAGTCGCTCGAGCGGGCCCAATGAGCAGTACTTC. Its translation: CASSRSSGPNEQYF.

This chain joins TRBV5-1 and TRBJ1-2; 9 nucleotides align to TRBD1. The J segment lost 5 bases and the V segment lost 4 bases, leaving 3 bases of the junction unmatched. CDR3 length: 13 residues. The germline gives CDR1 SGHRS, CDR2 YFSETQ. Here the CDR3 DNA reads TGCGCCAGCAGCCGGGGACAGGGATATGGCTACACCTTC. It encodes CASSRGQGYGYTF.